Listed below are T cell receptor beta chains from one sample, sequenced in a study of circulating and synovial CD4+ cells in juvenile arthritis. Repertoires were generated with immunoSEQ multiplex PCR, while TCRdb's copy carries only in-frame clones and drops some. This sample carries around 35,000 clones, 95% of them seen once, and the ten largest clones take 0.15% to 0.2%. The sample was CD4+ T cells from blood. The receptor set was obtained from a human donor with juvenile idiopathic arthritis. Each CDR3 is given with its conserved first and last residue. A D gene is named only where the DNA matches it firmly. Size tells how often a clone was seen (once, few, many) or the class of an expanded clone, and some rows leave it out.

j_call v_call cdr3_length clone_size d_call cdr3_nt cdr3_aa
TRBJ2-3 TRBV18 12 - - TGTGCCAGCTCACGTAACACAGATACGCAGTATTTT CASSRNTDTQYF
TRBJ1-2 TRBV5-6 16 - - TGTGCCAGCAGCTCAAATGGGGGGGCACCTATCTATGGCTACACCTTC CASSSNGGAPIYGYTF
TRBJ2-3 TRBV5-4 17 - - TGTGCCAGCAGCGCGTCCCGTTCAGGAAGAGCCACAGATACGCAGTATTTT CASSASRSGRATDTQYF
TRBJ1-4 TRBV5-6 15 - - TGTGCCAGCAGCTTGGGGCAGGCAACTAATGAAAAACTGTTTTTT CASSLGQATNEKLFF
TRBJ2-2 TRBV9 15 - - TGTGCCAGCAGCGTAGGGGGAGGGAACACCGGGGAGCTGTTTTTT CASSVGGGNTGELFF
TRBJ2-1 TRBV4-2 18 - TRBD2 TGTGCCAGCAGCCCCCGGAGTAGCGGGGGGAGCTCCTACAATGAGCAGTTCTTC CASSPRSSGGSSYNEQFF
TRBJ1-2 TRBV7-3 14 - TRBD1 TGTGCCAGCAGCCCCGGGAGGGGACAGGGTGGGTCCACCTTC CASSPGRGQGGSTF
TRBJ1-2 TRBV19 13 few - TGTGCCAGCGCTCAGGGAGGCGACTATGGCTACACCTTC CASAQGGDYGYTF
TRBJ2-1 TRBV30 14 - TRBD2 TGTGCCTGGAGGTGGGGACTAGCAGGCAATGAGCAGTTCTTC CAWRWGLAGNEQFF
TRBJ2-7 TRBV2 15 - TRBD2 TGTGCCAGCGCGGGCGAACGGGACTACCCCTACGAGCAGTACTTC CASAGERDYPYEQYF
TRBJ2-7 TRBV28 15 - TRBD1 TGTGCCAGCACCCAGCCGGGGACAGGATCCTACGAGCAGTACTTC CASTQPGTGSYEQYF
TRBJ2-3 TRBV6-1 14 - TRBD1 TGTGCCAGCAAAACAGGGGCTAGCACAGATACGCAGTATTTT CASKTGASTDTQYF
TRBJ2-5 TRBV4-1 17 - - TGCGCCAGCAGCCACCCTCCGATCAGCGGACACCAAGAGACCCAGTACTTC CASSHPPISGHQETQYF
TRBJ1-1 TRBV19 13 once - TGTGCCAGTAGTATAGGGCTCGCCAGGGGAGCTTTCTTT CASSIGLARGAFF
TRBJ1-2 TRBV28 13 - - TGTGCCAGCAGTTTATCAGGGGTAGAGGGCTACACCTTC CASSLSGVEGYTF
TRBJ1-5 TRBV27 15 - - TGTGCCAGCAGTTTGGAGGGGTATAGCAATCAGCCCCAGCATTTT CASSLEGYSNQPQHF
TRBJ1-2 TRBV7-2 15 - - TGTGCCAGCAGCTTAGTTACAGACCCTAACTATGGCTACACCTTC CASSLVTDPNYGYTF
TRBJ1-5 TRBV2 15 once TRBD1 TGTGCCAGCAGTTACCAGACAGGGATAGGACAGCCCCAGCATTTT CASSYQTGIGQPQHF
TRBJ2-3 TRBV9 19 - - TGTGCCAGCAGCTCCAGGGAGGGGGACAGGCAGACTAGCACAGATACGCAGTATTTT CASSSREGDRQTSTDTQYF
TRBJ1-2 TRBV5-4 14 once - TGTGCCAGCAGCTTGGGGGGAGCTAACTATGGCTACACCTTC CASSLGGANYGYTF
TRBJ2-3 TRBV10-3 15 once TRBD1 TGTGCCATCAGTGGGGACAGGGGCTCCACAGATACGCAGTATTTT CAISGDRGSTDTQYF
TRBJ1-1 TRBV6-1 15 - - TGTGCCAGCAGTGAACCCGGGAGACGTTTCGCTGAAGCTTTCTTT CASSEPGRRFAEAFF
TRBJ2-1 TRBV4-2 16 - TRBD2 TGTGCCAGCAGCACGCGAGCGGGGGCCTCTCAAGTGGAGCAGTTCTTC CASSTRAGASQVEQFF
TRBJ2-7 TRBV5-4 15 - TRBD2 TGTGCCAGCAGCTCCCAGACTAGCGGGTCCTACGAGCAGTACTTC CASSSQTSGSYEQYF
TRBJ1-4 TRBV27 15 - - TGTGCCAGCAGCCGGGGGGGGAGGACGAATGAAAAACTGTTTTTT CASSRGGRTNEKLFF
TRBJ1-2 TRBV19 15 - - TGTGCCAGTAGTATAGGGGTCCTTCGAGGCTATGGCTACACCTTC CASSIGVLRGYGYTF
TRBJ1-4 TRBV4-1 12 - - TGCGCCAGCAGCCCCTTGAGCGGAAAACTGTTTTTT CASSPLSGKLFF
TRBJ2-2 TRBV5-4 17 - TRBD2 TGTGCCAGCAGCCCCTCCCTTAGCGGGAGGGGAACCGGGGAGCTGTTTTTT CASSPSLSGRGTGELFF
TRBJ1-5 TRBV7-2 15 once TRBD1 TGTGCCAGCAGCTTAGAACAGGGGGGCAATCAGCCCCAGCATTTT CASSLEQGGNQPQHF
TRBJ1-4 TRBV30 17 - TRBD1 TGTGCCTGCCCTAGAGCGGACAGGGAGTTTCGTAATGAAAAACTGTTTTTT CACPRADREFRNEKLFF
TRBJ2-4 TRBV29-1 14 - - TGCAGCGTTGTGGGCAGGCTAGCCAAAAACATTCAGTACTTC CSVVGRLAKNIQYF
TRBJ2-1 TRBV5-4 15 - TRBD2 TGTGCCAGCAGCTACGAGGGACTACTTTACAATGAGCAGTTCTTC CASSYEGLLYNEQFF
TRBJ2-2 TRBV4-1 15 - - TGCGCCAGCAGCCAAGGAAACGCGGGCACCGGGGAGCTGTTTTTT CASSQGNAGTGELFF
TRBJ2-5 TRBV7-2 14 - TRBD1 TGTGCCAGCACGAAGGGGGCGATACAAGAGACCCAGTACTTC CASTKGAIQETQYF
TRBJ2-3 TRBV11-3 14 - TRBD1 TGTGCCAGCAGCTTGGGGACAGGCACAGATACGCAGTATTTT CASSLGTGTDTQYF
TRBJ2-5 TRBV15 15 - TRBD2 TGTGCCACCAGCAGAGGTAGCGGGGGCCAAGAAACCCAGTACTTC CATSRGSGGQETQYF
TRBJ1-2 TRBV7-9 13 - - TGTGCCAGCAGTACAACAGGAAACTATGGCTACACCTTC CASSTTGNYGYTF
TRBJ1-4 TRBV28 16 - TRBD1 TGTGCCACTTTCACCCAGGGGGTAGGGGGAAAGGAAAAACTGTTTTTT CATFTQGVGGKEKLFF
TRBJ1-1 TRBV6-5 13 once - TGTGCCAGCAGTTATCGCCGAGGCACTGAAGCTTTCTTT CASSYRRGTEAFF
TRBJ1-2 TRBV12-5 15 - - TGTGCTAGTGGTTATGGACTCAACTCGGTGACTGGCTACACCTTC CASGYGLNSVTGYTF
TRBJ2-5 TRBV4-3 17 - TRBD2 TGCGCCAGCAGCCCAAGACCCCAGCGGGGGGCACAAGAGACCCAGTACTTC CASSPRPQRGAQETQYF
TRBJ2-7 TRBV11-2 15 - TRBD1 TGTGCCAGCAGCGTTAGGGGACAGGGGGCCGACGAGCAGTACTTC CASSVRGQGADEQYF
TRBJ2-5 TRBV5-4 14 - TRBD1 TGTGCCAGCAGCCGCGACAGGGACCAAGAGACCCAGTACTTC CASSRDRDQETQYF
TRBJ1-4 TRBV30 18 - TRBD1 TGTGCCTGGAGAATCCCCCAAAGGACAGGGCAATCGATTGAAAAACTGTTTTTT CAWRIPQRTGQSIEKLFF
TRBJ1-4 TRBV6-5 15 - - TGTGCCAGCAGCGACACCGGGACAACTCAAGAAAAACTGTTTTTT CASSDTGTTQEKLFF
TRBJ2-7 TRBV7-2 15 - - TGTGCCAGCAGCTTAGTACGGGTTGGTCGCTACGAGCAGTACTTC CASSLVRVGRYEQYF
TRBJ1-3 TRBV19 15 - - TGTGCCAGTGGGCCGGGACACCTCTCTGGAAACACCATATATTTT CASGPGHLSGNTIYF
TRBJ1-2 TRBV30 14 once TRBD1 TGTGCCTGGAGTGATCCAGGGGGAGGAGGAGGCTACACCTTC CAWSDPGGGGGYTF
TRBJ2-3 TRBV19 13 - TRBD2 TGTGCCAGTGGAGGGACTAGAACAGATACGCAGTATTTT CASGGTRTDTQYF
TRBJ2-1 TRBV20-1 10 - - TGCAGTGCTTCAAGAGCTGAGCAGTTCTTC CSASRAEQFF
TRBJ2-7 TRBV6-1 14 - TRBD1 TGTGCCAGCAGTGAGGGGACAGGGGCCCACGAGCAGTACTTC CASSEGTGAHEQYF
TRBJ2-5 TRBV30 15 - TRBD1 TGTGCCTGGAACTCCGGGACAGGGACCCAAGAGACCCAGTACTTC CAWNSGTGTQETQYF
TRBJ2-3 TRBV28 16 - TRBD2 TGTGCCAGCAGTTCGCAGCAGCGGGAGTCGACAGATACGCAGTATTTT CASSSQQRESTDTQYF
TRBJ2-5 TRBV30 13 - - TGTGCCTGGAGTCCCCGGGGGTGGGAGACCCAGTACTTC CAWSPRGWETQYF
TRBJ1-2 TRBV9 14 - TRBD1 TGTGCCAGCAGCGTCGACAGGGCGATTGGTGGCTACACCTTC CASSVDRAIGGYTF
TRBJ2-1 TRBV6-5 14 - - TGTGCCAGCAGTTTCCGCTATTCCTACAATGAGCAGTTCTTC CASSFRYSYNEQFF
TRBJ2-3 TRBV5-6 15 once - TGTGCCAGCAGCTCTCCTGGGGGCGTCACAGATACGCAGTATTTT CASSSPGGVTDTQYF